This T cell receptor beta chain comes out of a study of T cells after yellow fever vaccination. Points from the study as a whole: A large majority of primary-vaccination clones showed up again after the booster (96% CD4, around 88% CD8). Relatively few clonotypes were ones that appeared in both CD4 and CD8 compartments.

CDR3 length: 14 residues. V lost 5 bases to trimming and J lost 2 bases, with 11 bases between them. Germline-derived CDR1 and CDR2 are LNHNV and YYDKDF (reference sequence). TCRdb independently ran MiXCR on the 5' RACE reads; one entry per CDR3 protein. The sample gives just under 600,000 distinct CDR3 sequences, roughly 12% of which show up once; about an eighth is in the top ten. This clonotype turned up a few times. As yet, its antigen is unknown. The clonotype was recovered from a man aged 25 to 45 who received the YFV17D yellow fever vaccine. Material: PBMCs, obtained on the day of the yellow fever booster vaccination. This rearrangement joins TRBV15 to TRBJ2-3; D assignment may be TRBD1 or TRBD2 (5 bases each). The CDR3 region has the DNA TGTGCCACCAGCTTAGGGACGCTCACAGATACGCAGTATTTT. It is translated as CATSLGTLTDTQYF.